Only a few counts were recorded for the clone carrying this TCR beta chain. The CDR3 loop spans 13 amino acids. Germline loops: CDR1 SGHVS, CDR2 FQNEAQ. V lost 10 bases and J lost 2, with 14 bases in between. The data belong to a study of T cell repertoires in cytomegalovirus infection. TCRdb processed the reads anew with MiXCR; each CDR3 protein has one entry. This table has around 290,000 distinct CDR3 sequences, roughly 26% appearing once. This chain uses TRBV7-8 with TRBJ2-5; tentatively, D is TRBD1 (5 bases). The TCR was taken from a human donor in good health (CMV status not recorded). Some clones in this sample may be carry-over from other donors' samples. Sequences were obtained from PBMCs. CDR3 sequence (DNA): TGTGCCACTAACAGACAGATTCAAGAGACCCAGTACTTC. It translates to CATNRQIQETQYF.